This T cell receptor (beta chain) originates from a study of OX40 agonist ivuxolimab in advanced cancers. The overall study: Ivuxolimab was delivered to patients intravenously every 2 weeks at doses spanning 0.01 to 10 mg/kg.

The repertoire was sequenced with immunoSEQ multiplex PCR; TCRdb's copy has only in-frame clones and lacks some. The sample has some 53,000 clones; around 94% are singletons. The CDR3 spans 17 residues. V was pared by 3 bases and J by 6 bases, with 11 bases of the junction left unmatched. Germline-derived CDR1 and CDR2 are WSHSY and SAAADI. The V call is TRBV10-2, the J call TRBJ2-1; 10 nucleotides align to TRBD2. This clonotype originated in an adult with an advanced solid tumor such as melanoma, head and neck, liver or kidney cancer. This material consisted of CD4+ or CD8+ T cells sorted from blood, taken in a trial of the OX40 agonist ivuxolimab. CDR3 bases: TGCGCCAGCAGTGACCCCACTAGCGGGAACCCCCCCAATGAGCAGTTCTTC. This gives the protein CASSDPTSGNPPNEQFF.